These 26 T cell receptor beta chains share one sample of origin, sequenced in a study of blood T cell repertoires in COVID-19. The method was immunoSEQ multiplex PCR; TCRdb's version includes in-frame clones alone and lacks a portion of them. The data contain 95,000 to 150,000 clones, 90% of them singletons. What was sequenced was peripheral blood. These receptors were taken from a woman aged 55-69 years with COVID-19, enrolled during active disease.

The chain recombines TRBV19 with TRBJ1-1, with D uncertain. The germline V gene has CDR1 LNHDA and CDR2 SQIVND (reference sequence). V was pared by 3 bases and J by 0 bases, with 17 bases between. CDR3 length: 17 residues. CDR3 protein: CASSMSSWTFMNTEAFF. For the CDR3, the DNA is TGTGCCAGTAGTATGTCTAGCTGGACGTTCATGAACACTGAAGCTTTCTTT.

The rearrangement joins TRBV15 to TRBJ1-1; unclear D gene. V was pared by 6 bases and J by 1 base, with 6 bases between. The V gene's germline CDR1 is LNHNV and CDR2 YYDKDF (reference sequence). The CDR3 sequence is 12 residues long. CDR3 DNA sequence: TGTGCCACCAGTCGACAGAACACTGAAGCTTTCTTT. As protein: CATSRQNTEAFF.

This clone was detected only once. V gene TRBV19 combines with J gene TRBJ1-1, with 7 bases matching TRBD1. V was pared by 0 bases and J by 0 bases, with 4 bases of the junction left unmatched. In germline, CDR1 is LNHDA, CDR2 SQIVND (reference sequence). CDR3 length: 16 amino acids. CDR3 DNA sequence: TGTGCCAGTAGTATAGATAATACAGGGGTGAACACTGAAGCTTTCTTT. Translated: CASSIDNTGVNTEAFF.

The chain has TRBV5-1 and TRBJ2-3; 7 bases align to TRBD2. The CDR3 consists of 16 residues. CDR1 and CDR2 from the germline V gene are SGHRS and YFSETQ. Trimming at V came to 1 base and at J to 2 bases, leaving 7 bases not matched to a gene. DNA of the CDR3: TGCGCCAGCAGCTTGCAGACGGGGGGATTCACAGATACGCAGTATTTT. Protein: CASSLQTGGFTDTQYF.

The chain carries TRBV2 and TRBJ2-3; no reliable D call. Between the trimmed V and J ends, which lost 5 bases and 7 bases, there was a span of 4 bases. The CDR3 extends over 10 amino acids. Germline V lookup: CDR1 SNHLY, CDR2 FYNNEI. CDR3: CASSTNTQYF. In DNA form, the CDR3 reads TGTGCCAGCAGTACAAATACGCAGTATTTT. Using reference TRBV2 and TRBJ2-3 for the parts outside the CDR3, the full variable domain is EPEVTQTPSHQVTQMGQEVILRCVPISNHLYFYWYRQILGQKVEFLVSFYNNEISEKSEIFDDQFSVERPDGSNFTLKIRSTKLEDSAMYFCASSTNTQYFGPGTRLTVL.

The V gene is TRBV7-9, the J gene TRBJ2-7; 9 bases line up with TRBD2. V was clipped by 5 bases and J by 3 bases; unmatched bases: 11. The CDR3 has 16 amino acids. Germline loops: CDR1 SEHNR, CDR2 FQNEAQ (reference sequence). The CDR3 protein is CASSPSLERGVYEQYF. The DNA for the CDR3 is TGTGCCAGCAGCCCCTCTTTAGAGCGGGGGGTCTACGAGCAGTACTTC.

This sequence joins TRBV27 and TRBJ2-4; TRBD1 matches at 9 bases. Trimming at V came to 1 base and at J to 0 bases, leaving 13 bases not matched to a gene. CDR1 is MNHEY, CDR2 SMNVEV, per germline (reference sequence). The CDR3 length is 20 residues. The CDR3 DNA sequence: TGTGCCAGCAGTTTATTGTCAGGACAGGGGTTCTCGACAGCCAAAAACATTCAGTACTTC. This sequence encodes CASSLLSGQGFSTAKNIQYF.

The V and J genes are TRBV4-2 and TRBJ1-5; D not certain. The V and J ends lost 3 bases and 10 bases respectively, with 16 bases between them. The CDR3 is made up of 14 amino acids. The V gene's germline CDR1 is LGHNA and CDR2 YNFKEQ. In DNA, the CDR3 is TGTGCCAGCAGCCAGGCAGGCTTGGGTTTTCCCCAGCATTTT. It yields the protein CASSQAGLGFPQHF.

The chain is built from TRBV5-4 and TRBJ2-2; maybe TRBD1 (5 bases). In germline, CDR1 is SGHNT, CDR2 YYREEE (reference sequence). V lost 0 bases and J lost 4, with 13 bases in between. This CDR3 is built from 16 residues. The CDR3 loop is CASSLGLGRGTGELFF. The CDR3 DNA follows: TGTGCCAGCAGCTTGGGTTTGGGGCGAGGCACCGGGGAGCTGTTTTTT.

This chain connects TRBV19 to TRBJ1-2; 12 nucleotides line up with TRBD1. Trimming cost V 10 bases and J 5 bases; bases outside gene matches: 2. This CDR3 is built from 12 residues. The V gene's germline CDR1 is LNHDA and CDR2 SQIVND (reference sequence). The CDR3 here is CATGQGAYGYTF. For the CDR3, the DNA is TGTGCCACGGGACAGGGGGCTTATGGCTACACCTTC.

The chain is built from TRBV7-3 and TRBJ2-3; 13 bases align to TRBD2. CDR1 SGHTA and CDR2 FQGTGA come from the germline V gene. The V segment lost 5 bases and the J segment 2 bases; nucleotides outside the gene matches: 10. The CDR3 consists of 18 residues. CDR3 nucleotides: TGTGCCAGCAGCCGGACTAGCGGGGGCCCTCTCTACACAGATACGCAGTATTTT. Its translation: CASSRTSGGPLYTDTQYF.

The chain joins TRBV5-1 to TRBJ2-5, with TRBD2 identical over 12 bases. Germline loops: CDR1 SGHRS, CDR2 YFSETQ. CDR3 length equals 16 residues. V lost 0 bases to trimming and J lost 1 base; unmatched junction nucleotides: 1. The CDR3 DNA sequence: TGCGCCAGCAGCTTGGGGACTAGCGGGGCCCAAGAGACCCAGTACTTC. Its protein product is CASSLGTSGAQETQYF.

The rearrangement links TRBV20-1 to TRBJ2-5; tentative D call: TRBD1 (6 bases). CDR3 length: 13 amino acids. The V and J ends lost 3 bases and 1 base respectively, with 9 bases between them. Germline CDR1 and CDR2: DFQATT and SNEGSKA (reference sequence). CDR3 sequence (DNA): TGCAGTGCTAGTGGGGGCGCCCAAGAGACCCAGTACTTC. Its translation is CSASGGAQETQYF.

The chain employs TRBV5-1 and TRBJ2-6; 12 nucleotides match TRBD1. The CDR3 loop spans 18 amino acids. V shed 4 bases and J 4 bases; nucleotides not matched to a gene: 9. The germline CDR1 and CDR2 sequences are SGHRS and YFSETQ. This CDR3 reads CASSTAGTGGAGANVLTF. CDR3 DNA sequence: TGCGCCAGCAGCACGGCCGGGACAGGGGGCGCCGGGGCCAACGTCCTGACTTTC.

The V gene is TRBV4-3, the J gene TRBJ1-1; TRBD1 matches at 7 bases. This CDR3 has 16 amino acids. Germline values: CDR1 LGHNA, CDR2 YSLEER. V gave up 4 bases and J gave up 1 base; unmatched junction bases: 9. The DNA of the CDR3 is TGCGCCAGCAGCCTCGACCTCCGGGACAGGAACACTGAAGCTTTCTTT. Amino acids: CASSLDLRDRNTEAFF.

The chain carries TRBV7-8 and TRBJ2-2; 7 positions match TRBD1. V lost 8 bases to trimming and J lost 2 bases; unmatched junction nucleotides: 5. The CDR3 length is 14 residues. The germline CDR1 and CDR2 sequences are SGHVS and FQNEAQ. The CDR3 bases are TGTGCCAGCTTCAGGGACAGAAACACCGGGGAGCTGTTTTTT. It codes for CASFRDRNTGELFF. Supplemented by reference TRBV7-8 and TRBJ2-2, the full variable domain reads GAGVSQSPRYKVAKRGQDVALRCDPISGHVSLFWYQQALGQGPEFLTYFQNEAQLDKSGLPSDRFFAERPEGSVSTLKIQRTQQEDSAVYLCASFRDRNTGELFFGEGSRLTVL.

This clone occurred a few times. The chain employs TRBV9 and TRBJ1-1; 10 bases match TRBD1. Germline CDR1 reads SGDLS; CDR2 reads YYNGEE. CDR3 size: 16 residues. The J segment lost 5 bases and the V segment lost 4 bases, leaving 11 bases of the junction unmatched. CDR3 DNA: TGTGCCAGCAGCCCCAGACAGGGGGCGATGGGGACTGAAGCTTTCTTT. Amino acid sequence: CASSPRQGAMGTEAFF.

The V call is TRBV9, the J call TRBJ2-2; D call uncertain. The germline gives CDR1 SGDLS, CDR2 YYNGEE. CDR3 length: 15 residues. The germline V and J ends were trimmed by 0 bases and 4 bases, with 10 bases remaining between them. CDR3 amino acids: CASSVALGSTGELFF. The CDR3 DNA reads TGTGCCAGCAGCGTAGCCTTGGGCAGCACCGGGGAGCTGTTTTTT.

The rearrangement links TRBV3-1 (or the pseudogene TRBV3-2) to TRBJ2-1; no clear D gene. The CDR3 has 16 residues. Germline values: CDR1 LGHDT, CDR2 YNNKEL (reference sequence). The ends were cut back, 3 bases at V and 1 base at J, with 13 bases in the middle. The CDR3 protein is CASSHSTKQSYNEQFF. The CDR3 DNA sequence: TGTGCCAGCAGCCATAGCACCAAACAATCCTACAATGAGCAGTTCTTC.

The rearrangement links TRBV5-1 to TRBJ1-6, with 8 bases lining up with TRBD1. This CDR3 is built from 15 residues. V was pared by 3 bases and J by 8 bases, with 7 bases of the junction left unmatched. Looked up from germline, CDR1 is SGHRS and CDR2 is YFSETQ. The CDR3 reads CASSWDRTVDSPLHF. As DNA, the CDR3 is TGCGCCAGCAGCTGGGACAGGACGGTAGATTCACCCCTCCACTTT.

CDR3 sequence reads: CASSLNSGGLTDTQYF. Written as DNA, the CDR3 is TGTGCCAGCAGCTTAAATTCCGGGGGACTTACGGATACGCAGTATTTT. The chain employs TRBV7-3 and TRBJ2-3, with a possible D match to TRBD2 (6 bases). CDR3 length: 16 amino acids. Trimming cost V 1 base and J 6 bases, with 17 bases left between them. Germline values: CDR1 SGHTA, CDR2 FQGTGA.

This clone has a handful of counts. The chain employs TRBV30 and TRBJ1-5; 8 bases align to TRBD1. Trimming cost V 5 bases and J 0 bases; bases outside gene matches: 12. The CDR3 is 17 residues long. CDR1 and CDR2 (germline): GTSNPN, SVGIG (reference sequence). In DNA, the CDR3 is TGTGCCTGGGACAGGGGCCTTGGTCGGTATAGCAATCAGCCCCAGCATTTT. It codes for CAWDRGLGRYSNQPQHF.

The chain recombines TRBV11-1 with TRBJ1-3; 7 positions agree with TRBD1. Germline V lookup: CDR1 SGHAT, CDR2 FQDESV (reference sequence). This CDR3 has 16 residues. V dropped 2 bases and J dropped 0; count of bases not matched to a gene: 4. The CDR3 region is CASSLLRDSSGNTIYF. For the CDR3, the DNA is TGTGCCAGCAGCTTACTCCGGGACAGCTCTGGAAACACCATATATTTT.

Only one count was recorded for this clone. The CDR3 sequence: CASSSSGGLAETQYF. The CDR3 nucleotides read TGTGCCAGCAGTTCTAGCGGGGGGCTTGCAGAGACCCAGTACTTC. The rearrangement joins TRBV6-6 to TRBJ2-5; 11 bases are shared with TRBD2. The V gene's germline CDR1 is MNHNY and CDR2 SVGAGI (reference sequence). The CDR3 sequence is 15 residues long. Trimming took 4 bases from V and 4 from J; bases not matched to a gene: 5.

This clone was counted a single time. The chain uses TRBV2 and TRBJ2-7; TRBD2 is a possible D gene (5 bases). Looked up from germline, CDR1 is SNHLY and CDR2 is FYNNEI. CDR3 length equals 14 residues. Trimming removed 7 bases at V and 7 bases at J, with 20 bases between. The CDR3 region has the DNA TGTGCCAGCACCATACAGACCCCCCGGGGTGAGCAGTACTTC. It codes for CASTIQTPRGEQYF.

The chain employs TRBV12-5 and TRBJ1-2; 8 bases match TRBD1. Trimming removed 0 bases from V and 6 bases from J; junction bases left unmatched: 12. This CDR3 spans 17 amino acids. Germline-derived CDR1 and CDR2 are LGHNT and FRNRAP. CDR3 in amino acids: CASGLVLGQGIFHGYTF. CDR3 bases: TGTGCTAGTGGTTTGGTACTAGGACAGGGAATATTTCATGGCTACACCTTC.